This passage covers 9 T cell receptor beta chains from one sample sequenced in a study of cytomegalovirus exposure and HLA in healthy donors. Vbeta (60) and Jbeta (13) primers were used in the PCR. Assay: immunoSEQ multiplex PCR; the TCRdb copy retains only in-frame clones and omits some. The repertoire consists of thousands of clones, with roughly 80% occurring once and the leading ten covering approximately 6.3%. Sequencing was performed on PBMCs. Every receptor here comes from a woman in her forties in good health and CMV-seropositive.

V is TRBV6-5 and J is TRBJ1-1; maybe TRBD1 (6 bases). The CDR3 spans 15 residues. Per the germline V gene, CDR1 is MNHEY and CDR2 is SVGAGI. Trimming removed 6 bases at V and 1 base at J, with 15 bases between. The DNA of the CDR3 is TGTGCCAGCAGAAGAAACAGGGAACAGAACACTGAAGCTTTCTTT. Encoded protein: CASRRNREQNTEAFF.

CDR3 in DNA: TGTGCCTGGAGTGTACAGGCAGATGGGGAACTGTTTTTT. Translation gives CAWSVQADGELFF. The V gene is TRBV30, the J gene TRBJ1-4; TRBD1 is a possible D gene (5 bases). The ends were cut back, 0 bases at V and 12 bases at J, with 14 bases in the middle. Germline loops: CDR1 GTSNPN, CDR2 SVGIG (reference sequence). This CDR3 is built from 13 residues.

The CDR3 region has the DNA TGTGCCTGGGGACAGGGGTCCTCCTACGAGCAGTACTTC. Its protein product is CAWGQGSSYEQYF. The chain is built from TRBV30 and TRBJ2-7, with 9 bases lining up with TRBD1. Germline V CDR1 and CDR2: GTSNPN, SVGIG (reference sequence). There are 13 residues in the CDR3. J lost 0 bases, V lost 5 bases, and 2 bases had no gene match.

The CDR3 sequence: CSSEGLQETQYF. DNA for the CDR3: TGCAGCTCCGAGGGACTCCAAGAGACCCAGTACTTC. V is TRBV29-1 and J is TRBJ2-5, with a tentative D call TRBD2 (6 bases). V lost 8 bases and J lost 1, with 11 bases in between. The CDR3 extends over 12 amino acids. Germline assignment: CDR1 SQVTM and CDR2 ANQGSEA.

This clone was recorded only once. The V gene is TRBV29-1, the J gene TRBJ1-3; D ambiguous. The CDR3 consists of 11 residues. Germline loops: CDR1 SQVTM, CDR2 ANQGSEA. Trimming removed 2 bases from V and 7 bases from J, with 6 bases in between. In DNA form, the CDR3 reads TGCAGCGTTGAACGGCGGAACACCATATATTTT. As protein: CSVERRNTIYF.

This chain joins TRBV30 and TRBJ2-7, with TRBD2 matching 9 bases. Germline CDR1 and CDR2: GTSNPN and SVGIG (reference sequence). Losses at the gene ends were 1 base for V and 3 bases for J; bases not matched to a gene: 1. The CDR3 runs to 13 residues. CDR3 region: CAWSEAGGYEQYF. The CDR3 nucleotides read TGTGCCTGGAGTGAAGCGGGAGGCTACGAGCAGTACTTC.

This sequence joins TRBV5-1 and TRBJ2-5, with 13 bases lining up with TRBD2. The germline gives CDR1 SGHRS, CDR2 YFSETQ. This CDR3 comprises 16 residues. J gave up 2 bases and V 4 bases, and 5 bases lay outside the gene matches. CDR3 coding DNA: TGCGCCAGCAGCCTGAGGACTAGCGGGAGACAAGAGACCCAGTACTTC. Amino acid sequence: CASSLRTSGRQETQYF.

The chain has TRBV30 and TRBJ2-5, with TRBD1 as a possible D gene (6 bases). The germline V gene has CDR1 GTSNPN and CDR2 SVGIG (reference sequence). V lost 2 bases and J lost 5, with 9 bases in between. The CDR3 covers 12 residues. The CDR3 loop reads CAWSLDRETQYF. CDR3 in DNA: TGTGCCTGGAGTCTAGACAGGGAGACCCAGTACTTC.

CDR3 in amino acids: CASSLATGGKTEAFF. The CDR3 DNA reads as TGTGCCAGCAGCTTGGCTACAGGGGGAAAGACTGAAGCTTTCTTT. The rearrangement joins TRBV5-4 to TRBJ1-1; TRBD1 matches at 8 bases. Germline V gives CDR1 SGHNT, CDR2 YYREEE (reference sequence). The CDR3 contains 15 residues. V shed 0 bases, J shed 5 bases, and the junction held 6 bases outside the gene matches.